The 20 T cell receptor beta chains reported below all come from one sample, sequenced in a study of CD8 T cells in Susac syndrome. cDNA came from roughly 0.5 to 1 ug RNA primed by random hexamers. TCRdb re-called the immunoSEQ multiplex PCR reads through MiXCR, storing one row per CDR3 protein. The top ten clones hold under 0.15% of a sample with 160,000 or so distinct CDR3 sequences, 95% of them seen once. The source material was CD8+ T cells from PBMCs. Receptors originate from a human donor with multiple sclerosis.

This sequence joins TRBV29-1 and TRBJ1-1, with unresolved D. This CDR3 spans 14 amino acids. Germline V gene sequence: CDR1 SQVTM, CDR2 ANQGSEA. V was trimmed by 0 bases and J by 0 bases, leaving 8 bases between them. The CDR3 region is CSVEDLTVNTEAFF. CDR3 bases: TGCAGCGTTGAAGATCTGACGGTGAACACTGAAGCTTTCTTT.

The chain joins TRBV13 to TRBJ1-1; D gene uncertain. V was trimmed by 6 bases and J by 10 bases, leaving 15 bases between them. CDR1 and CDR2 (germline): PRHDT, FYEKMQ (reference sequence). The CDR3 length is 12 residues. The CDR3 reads CASRAKGGGAFF. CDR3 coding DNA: TGTGCCAGCAGAGCCAAGGGCGGCGGAGCTTTCTTT.

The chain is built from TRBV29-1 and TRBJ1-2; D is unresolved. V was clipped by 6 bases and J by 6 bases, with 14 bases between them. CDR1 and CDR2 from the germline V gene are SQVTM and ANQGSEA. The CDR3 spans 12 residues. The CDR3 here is CSVGKGGDGYTF. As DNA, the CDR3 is TGCAGCGTGGGGAAGGGTGGCGATGGCTACACCTTC. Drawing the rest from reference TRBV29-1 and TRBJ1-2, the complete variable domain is SAVISQKPSRDICQRGTSLTIQCQVDSQVTMMFWYRQQPGQSLTLIATANQGSEATYESGFVIDKFPISRPNLTFSTLTVSNMSPEDSSIYLCSVGKGGDGYTFGSGTRLTVV.

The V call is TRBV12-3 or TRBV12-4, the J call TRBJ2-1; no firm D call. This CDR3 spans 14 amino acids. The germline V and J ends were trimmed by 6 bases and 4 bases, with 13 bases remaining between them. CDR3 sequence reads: CASRAPRRYNEQFF. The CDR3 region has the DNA TGTGCCAGCAGAGCTCCACGGAGATACAATGAGCAGTTCTTC.

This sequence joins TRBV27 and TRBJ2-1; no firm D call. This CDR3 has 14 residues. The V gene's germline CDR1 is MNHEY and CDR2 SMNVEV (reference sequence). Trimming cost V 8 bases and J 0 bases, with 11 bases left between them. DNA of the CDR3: TGTGCCAGCTCCAAACTGAGCTCCTACAATGAGCAGTTCTTC. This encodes CASSKLSSYNEQFF.

CDR3 sequence reads: CASSVAAGGTQPQHF. CDR3 sequence (DNA): TGTGCCAGCAGCGTAGCGGCAGGAGGCACTCAGCCCCAGCATTTT. The chain couples TRBV9 to TRBJ1-5, with unresolved D. The V end lost 0 bases, the J end lost 6 bases, and 13 bases lay between the germline ends. CDR3 size: 15 residues. CDR1 and CDR2 from the germline V gene are SGDLS and YYNGEE.

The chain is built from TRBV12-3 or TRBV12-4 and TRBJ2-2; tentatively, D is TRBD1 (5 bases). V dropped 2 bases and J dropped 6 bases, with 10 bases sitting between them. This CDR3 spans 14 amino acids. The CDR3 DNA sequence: TGTGCCAGCAGTTTATTTGCAGGGTCCGGGGAGCTGTTTTTT. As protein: CASSLFAGSGELFF.

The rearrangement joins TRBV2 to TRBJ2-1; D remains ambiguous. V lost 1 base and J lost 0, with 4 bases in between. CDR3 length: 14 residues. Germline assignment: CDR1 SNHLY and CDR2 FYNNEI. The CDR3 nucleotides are TGTGCCAGCAGTGAAGGGGGCTCCTACAATGAGCAGTTCTTC. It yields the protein CASSEGGSYNEQFF.

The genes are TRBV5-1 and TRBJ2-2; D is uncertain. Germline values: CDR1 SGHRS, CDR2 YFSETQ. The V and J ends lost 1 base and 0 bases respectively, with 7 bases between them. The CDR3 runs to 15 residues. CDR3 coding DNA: TGCGCCAGCAGCTTGTACGGAGCGAACACCGGGGAGCTGTTTTTT. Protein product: CASSLYGANTGELFF. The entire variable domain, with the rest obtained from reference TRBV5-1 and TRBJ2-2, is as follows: KAGVTQTPRYLIKTRGQQVTLSCSPISGHRSVSWYQQTPGQGLQFLFEYFSETQRNKGNFPGRFSGRQFSNSRSEMNVSTLELGDSALYLCASSLYGANTGELFFGEGSRLTVL.

The CDR3 protein is CSVAVQGNNEQFF. CDR3 in DNA: TGCAGCGTTGCGGTGCAGGGGAACAATGAGCAGTTCTTC. The chain carries TRBV29-1 and TRBJ2-1; a weak D match, TRBD1 (6 bases). This CDR3 is 13 amino acids long. Trimming pared 4 bases from V and 5 bases from J, leaving 12 bases between. Germline V gene data show CDR1 as SQVTM and CDR2 as ANQGSEA.

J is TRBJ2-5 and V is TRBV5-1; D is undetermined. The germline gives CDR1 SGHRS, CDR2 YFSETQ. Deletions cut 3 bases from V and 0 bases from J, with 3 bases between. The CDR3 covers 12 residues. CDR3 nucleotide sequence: TGCGCCAGCAGCTGGAACCAAGAGACCCAGTACTTC. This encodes CASSWNQETQYF.

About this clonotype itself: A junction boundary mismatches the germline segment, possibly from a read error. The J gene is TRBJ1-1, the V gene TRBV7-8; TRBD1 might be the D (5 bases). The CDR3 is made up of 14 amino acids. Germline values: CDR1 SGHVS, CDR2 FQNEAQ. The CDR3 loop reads CASSLGRGGTEAFF. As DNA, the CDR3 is TGTGCCAGCAGCTTAGGGAGGGGAGGCACTGAGGCTTTCTTT.

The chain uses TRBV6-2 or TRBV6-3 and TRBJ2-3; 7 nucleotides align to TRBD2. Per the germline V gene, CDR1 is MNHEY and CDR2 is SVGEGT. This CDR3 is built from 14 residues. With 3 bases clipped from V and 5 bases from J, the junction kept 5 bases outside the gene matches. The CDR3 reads CASSYWTRGDTQYF. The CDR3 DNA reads TGTGCCAGCAGTTATTGGACTAGAGGAGATACGCAGTATTTT.

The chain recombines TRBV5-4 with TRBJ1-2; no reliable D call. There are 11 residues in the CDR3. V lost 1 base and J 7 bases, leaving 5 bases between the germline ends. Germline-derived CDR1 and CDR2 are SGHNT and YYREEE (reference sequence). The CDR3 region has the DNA TGTGCCAGCAGCTTGTTAGGTGGCTACACCTTC. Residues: CASSLLGGYTF.

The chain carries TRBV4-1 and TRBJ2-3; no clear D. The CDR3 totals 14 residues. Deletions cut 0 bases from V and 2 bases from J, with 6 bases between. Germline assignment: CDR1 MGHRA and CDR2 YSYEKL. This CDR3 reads CASSQDLPTDTQYF. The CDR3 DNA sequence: TGCGCCAGCAGCCAAGACCTCCCCACAGATACGCAGTATTTT.

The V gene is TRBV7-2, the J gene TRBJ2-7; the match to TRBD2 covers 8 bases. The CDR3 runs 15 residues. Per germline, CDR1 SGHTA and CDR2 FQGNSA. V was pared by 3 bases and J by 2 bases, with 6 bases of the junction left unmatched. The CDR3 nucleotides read TGTGCCAGCAGCTTCTCCAGCGGGGGTACCTACGAGCAGTACGTC. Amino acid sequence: CASSFSSGGTYEQYV.

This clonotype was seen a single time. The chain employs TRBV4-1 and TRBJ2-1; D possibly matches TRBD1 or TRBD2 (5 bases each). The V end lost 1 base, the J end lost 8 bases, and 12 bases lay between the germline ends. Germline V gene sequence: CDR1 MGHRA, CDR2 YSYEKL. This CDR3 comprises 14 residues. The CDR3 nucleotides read TGCGCCAGCAGCCAAGGGGGGATGATCTATGAGCAGTTCTTC. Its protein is CASSQGGMIYEQFF.

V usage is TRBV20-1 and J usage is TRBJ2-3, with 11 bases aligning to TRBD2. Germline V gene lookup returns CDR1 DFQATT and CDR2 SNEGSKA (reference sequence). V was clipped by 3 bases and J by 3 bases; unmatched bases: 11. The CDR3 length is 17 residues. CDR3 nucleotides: TGCAGTGCTAGGACTAGCGGGGAACCAGCACGGACAGATACGCAGTATTTT. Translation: CSARTSGEPARTDTQYF.

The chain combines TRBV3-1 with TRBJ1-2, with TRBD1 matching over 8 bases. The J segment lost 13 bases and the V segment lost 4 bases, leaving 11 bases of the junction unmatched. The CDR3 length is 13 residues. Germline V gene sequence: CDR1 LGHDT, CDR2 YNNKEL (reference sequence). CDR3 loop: CASSPGQVNECTF. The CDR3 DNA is TGTGCCAGCAGCCCGGGACAGGTTAATGAGTGCACCTTC.

CDR3 sequence: CASSPTSGGTNEQFF. The CDR3 DNA reads TGTGCCAGCAGTCCGACTAGCGGGGGAACCAATGAGCAGTTCTTC. V usage is TRBV6-5 and J usage is TRBJ2-1, with 12 positions matching TRBD2. CDR1 is MNHEY and CDR2 is SVGAGI in the germline V gene. With 5 bases clipped from V and 6 bases from J, the junction kept 5 bases outside the gene matches. CDR3 length: 15 amino acids.